Listed below are T cell receptor beta chains from one sample, sequenced in a study of post-analysis software for immune sequencing data. TCRdb passed the PCR reads through MiXCR, listing each CDR3 protein once. The profile covers more than 500,000 distinct CDR3 sequences, with approximately 34% appearing a single time and less than 6% taken by the ten largest. Sequencing was done on a sample of blood. Receptor source: a girl aged 2-17 years with multiple sclerosis. CDR3s include the opening cysteine and the closing phenylalanine or tryptophan. D genes are given only for firm matches. For some rows the clone size is stated as once, few or many, or as a class when expanded; others skip it.

J gene,V gene,D gene,clone size,CDR3 protein,CDR3 DNA
TRBJ2-5,TRBV9,TRBD2,NA,CASSVDPSGTQETQYF,TGTGCCAGCAGCGTAGATCCTAGCGGAACCCAAGAGACCCAGTACTTC
TRBJ2-1,TRBV20-1,NA,NA,CSARDMRKTPGGAAYYNEQFF,TGCAGTGCTAGAGATATGCGGAAGACGCCCGGCGGAGCGGCATACTACAATGAGCAGTTCTTC
TRBJ2-2,TRBV12-3/TRBV12-4,NA,NA,CASSSRTIPGELFF,TGTGCCAGCAGTTCCAGGACTATTCCCGGGGAGCTGTTTTTT
TRBJ1-5,TRBV4-1,TRBD1,few,CASSGSDRSGQPQHF,TGCGCCAGCAGCGGCTCGGACAGGTCAGGTCAGCCCCAGCATTTT
TRBJ1-1,TRBV5-1,TRBD1,NA,CASSLGQGETEAFF,TGCGCCAGCAGCTTGGGACAGGGAGAAACTGAAGCTTTCTTT
TRBJ2-2,TRBV5-4,TRBD1,NA,CASSFEGGRTGELFF,TGTGCCAGCAGCTTTGAAGGGGGCCGTACCGGGGAGCTGTTTTTT
TRBJ2-7,TRBV10-2,NA,few,CASSDLGRLDYEQYF,TGCGCCAGCAGTGACTTGGGGCGCTTGGACTACGAGCAGTACTTC
TRBJ2-1,TRBV6-5,NA,NA,CASSYGVGSFVENEQFF,TGTGCCAGCAGTTATGGGGTCGGGAGTTTTGTAGAGAATGAGCAGTTCTTC
TRBJ2-1,TRBV10-3,TRBD2,few,CAIASGGNEQFF,TGTGCCATCGCGTCGGGGGGGAATGAGCAGTTCTTC
TRBJ1-5,TRBV12-3/TRBV12-4,NA,NA,CASSFFRQPQHF,TGTGCCAGCAGTTTTTTCAGACAGCCCCAGCATTTT
TRBJ2-3,TRBV2,NA,NA,CASSELTGRDGSTDTQYF,TGTGCCAGCAGTGAATTAACAGGGAGAGATGGTAGTACAGATACGCAGTATTTT
TRBJ2-3,TRBV10-3,TRBD2,few,CAITGTSGGGGTDTQYF,TGTGCCATCACGGGGACTAGCGGGGGCGGAGGCACAGATACGCAGTATTTT
TRBJ1-2,TRBV20-1,NA,few,CSAPGRILSYGYTF,TGCAGTGCTCCCGGACGTATTCTAAGCTATGGCTACACCTTC
TRBJ2-5,TRBV20-1,NA,NA,CSARVGQGGETQYF,TGCAGTGCTAGAGTCGGGCAGGGTGGAGAGACCCAGTACTTC
TRBJ2-5,TRBV7-9,TRBD2,NA,CASTQLARETQYF,TGTGCCAGCACTCAACTAGCGCGGGAGACCCAGTACTTC
TRBJ2-7,TRBV10-1,NA,few,CASSRFRTTTYEQYF,TGCGCCAGCAGTCGGTTTAGGACGACGACCTACGAGCAGTACTTC